This record covers a single T cell receptor (beta chain). Antigen: not known. Every immunoSEQ plate was one replicate of a subset's evenly spread DNA. It was on ten immunoSEQ deep assay plates that unsorted PBMC DNA was sequenced. Some clones are missing from TCRdb's copy, which holds only in-frame ones; the method was immunoSEQ multiplex PCR. The sample shows 400,000 to 600,000 clones, over 60% of them seen only once. The sample originates from a study of shared clonotypes between healthy human individuals. Study-level findings and limits: Sampling involved blood alone; tissue repertoires likely differ.

Donors comprised healthy HIV-negative adults lacking recent acute infections or vaccinations. Germline V gives CDR1 SGHVS, CDR2 FQNEAQ. This CDR3 is built from 14 residues. V dropped 0 bases and J dropped 4 bases, with 9 bases sitting between them. The chain recombines TRBV7-8 with TRBJ1-1; D gene ambiguous. The TCR originated in a woman aged 40 to 50 in good health. Some clones in this sample may be carry-over from other donors' samples. The specimen sequenced was PBMCs. The CDR3 here is CASSLAERGTEAFF. The CDR3 DNA reads as TGTGCCAGCAGCTTAGCAGAGCGGGGCACTGAAGCTTTCTTT.